What follows are 20 T cell receptor beta chains derived from one specimen sequenced in a study of cytomegalovirus exposure and HLA in healthy donors. PCR used 60 Vbeta primers and 13 Jbeta primers. Using immunoSEQ multiplex PCR, the repertoire was profiled, and TCRdb retains in-frame clones only, with some absent. The table lists some 110,000 clones, 9.5% to 15% of them singletons. The material sequenced was PBMCs. The receptors derive from a man between 35 and 55 years old in good health and CMV-seropositive.

This clone was found a few times. The chain is built from TRBV10-3 and TRBJ1-2; TRBD1 matches 8 bases. CDR3 size: 15 residues. V shed 10 bases and J 0 bases; nucleotides not matched to a gene: 10. The germline V gene encodes CDR1 ENHRY and CDR2 SYGVKD. The CDR3 reads CAKRQGREANYGYTF. CDR3 DNA sequence: TGTGCCAAACGACAGGGGAGGGAGGCTAACTATGGCTACACCTTC.

The chain couples TRBV7-8 to TRBJ2-7; a weak D match, TRBD2 (6 bases). This CDR3 contains 14 residues. V was shortened by 3 bases and J by 3 bases, with 12 bases between the two germline ends. CDR1 is SGHVS, CDR2 FQNEAQ, per germline. In DNA form, the CDR3 reads TGTGCCAGCAGCTTGGCGGGATTAAACTACGAGCAGTACTTC. Its translation: CASSLAGLNYEQYF.

The J gene is TRBJ1-4, the V gene TRBV5-4; no reliable D call. Germline values: CDR1 SGHNT, CDR2 YYREEE (reference sequence). This CDR3 is built from 18 residues. Trimming cost V 0 bases and J 0 bases, with 15 bases left between them. For the CDR3, the DNA is TGTGCCAGCAGCTTGGCCGGAGGGAAGCTCTCAACTAATGAAAAACTGTTTTTT. Translated: CASSLAGGKLSTNEKLFF.

This clone has more than one count but fewer than ten. The chain uses TRBV4-3 and TRBJ1-2, with 9 bases aligning to TRBD1. This CDR3 comprises 13 residues. After removal of 8 bases from V and 10 bases from J, the junction contained 11 bases not matched to a gene. Germline assignment: CDR1 LGHNA and CDR2 YSLEER. The CDR3 reads CASGFGTGNPYTF. The CDR3 nucleotides are TGCGCCAGCGGTTTTGGGACAGGGAATCCCTACACCTTC.

This clone was seen only a few times. J is TRBJ2-1 and V is TRBV27; a weak D match, TRBD1 (7 bases). Trimming cost V 1 base and J 3 bases, with 34 bases left between them. The CDR3 runs 23 residues. CDR1 and CDR2 from the germline V gene are MNHEY and SMNVEV (reference sequence). For the CDR3, the DNA is TGTGCCAGCAGTTTATTTATGGCGTCGACAGGGACGGGATCGGGAGTTCTCTACAATGAGCAGTTCTTC. This sequence encodes CASSLFMASTGTGSGVLYNEQFF.

This clone has just a few counts. The chain uses TRBV9 and TRBJ2-3; D might be TRBD2 (6 bases). Germline loops: CDR1 SGDLS, CDR2 YYNGEE. With 0 bases removed from V and 5 bases from J, the gap between germline ends came to 13 bases. This CDR3 comprises 15 residues. The CDR3 DNA reads as TGTGCCAGCAGCGTAGAAGTAGGGAGGCTAGATACGCAGTATTTT. Its protein is CASSVEVGRLDTQYF.

The rearrangement joins TRBV21-1 to TRBJ2-2; TRBD1 reflects the table's D call only, with no check against the DNA. TRBV21-1 is classified as a pseudogene. The CDR3 has 17 residues. This CDR3 is CASSIETGAGHDGELFF. CDR3 sequence (DNA): TGTGCCAGCAGCATAGAGACAGGGGCCGGCCATGACGGGGAGCTGTTTTTT.

In this sample, this clone turned up a few times. This rearrangement joins TRBV6-6 to TRBJ2-3, with 8 bases fitting TRBD1. This CDR3 is built from 15 residues. Per the germline V gene, CDR1 is MNHNY and CDR2 is SVGAGI (reference sequence). Trimming at V came to 7 bases and at J to 0 bases, leaving 6 bases not matched to a gene. DNA for the CDR3: TGTGCCAGCATTTCCAGGGGGCCTAGCACAGATACGCAGTATTTT. Amino acid sequence: CASISRGPSTDTQYF.

The gene calls are TRBV5-1 and TRBJ2-1, with D uncertain. V lost 4 bases to trimming and J lost 4 bases, with 6 bases between them. Per the germline V gene, CDR1 is SGHRS and CDR2 is YFSETQ. This CDR3 comprises 12 residues. CDR3 DNA: TGCGCCAGCAGCGCTAGTTACAATGAGCAGTTCTTC. Translating gives CASSASYNEQFF.

This chain joins TRBV7-2 and TRBJ2-3; 8 nucleotides match TRBD2. This CDR3 has 16 amino acids. Germline V gene data show CDR1 as SGHTA and CDR2 as FQGNSA. Unmatched junction bases numbered 4, after V lost 2 bases and J lost 0 bases. Here the CDR3 reads CASSLRSSGSTDTQYF. In nucleotides, the CDR3 is TGTGCCAGCAGCTTAAGGTCTAGCGGGAGCACAGATACGCAGTATTTT.

This clone was observed a handful of times. The CDR3 DNA reads TGTGCCTTCGACGGGGACACCGGGGAGCTGTTTTTT. This gives the protein CAFDGDTGELFF. The genes are TRBV30 and TRBJ2-2; perhaps TRBD2 as D (5 bases). V was pared by 7 bases and J by 3 bases, with 9 bases between. CDR1 GTSNPN and CDR2 SVGIG come from the germline V gene (reference sequence). The CDR3 covers 12 residues.

The rearrangement links TRBV11-2 to TRBJ2-3; TRBD2 aligns across 7 bases. Germline V gives CDR1 SGHAT, CDR2 FQNNGV. This CDR3 contains 16 residues. The junction had 8 bases not matched to a gene; V was cut back by 4 bases and J by 1 base. The CDR3 DNA follows: TGTGCCAGCAGCTCCCGGCTAGCGGTCGGCACAGATACGCAGTATTTT. Translation: CASSSRLAVGTDTQYF.

The sample holds a few counts of this clone. The V gene is TRBV7-6, the J gene TRBJ2-7; TRBD1 agrees at 7 bases. Per germline, CDR1 SGHVS and CDR2 FNYEAQ. The CDR3 spans 14 residues. V trimming: 5 bases; J trimming: 1 base; junction bases outside the gene matches: 5. CDR3 protein: CASSQGQNSYEQYF. The DNA of the CDR3 is TGTGCCAGCAGCCAGGGACAGAATTCCTACGAGCAGTACTTC.

This clone was detected a few times. J is TRBJ1-1 and V is TRBV19; TRBD1 agrees at 10 bases. With V trimmed by 6 bases and J by 8 bases, 12 bases remained unmatched. There are 15 residues in the CDR3. Germline values: CDR1 LNHDA, CDR2 SQIVND (reference sequence). The chain's CDR3 is CASSDLTGGNEEAFF. The CDR3, as DNA: TGTGCCAGTAGCGACCTGACAGGGGGCAACGAGGAAGCTTTCTTT.

This clone has a handful of counts. This sequence joins TRBV28 and TRBJ1-5, with D hard to call. V shed 5 bases and J shed 11 bases, with 13 bases lying between them. Germline CDR1 MDHEN, CDR2 SYDVKM. The CDR3 is 12 amino acids. The CDR3 reads CASSPVVQAQHF. CDR3 bases: TGTGCCAGCAGTCCCGTAGTTCAAGCCCAGCATTTT.

The chain couples TRBV9 to TRBJ1-1; D is ambiguous. V gave up 0 bases and J gave up 0 bases, with 3 bases separating them. Per the germline V gene, CDR1 is SGDLS and CDR2 is YYNGEE. This CDR3 comprises 13 residues. The CDR3 DNA sequence: TGTGCCAGCAGCGTAGCAATGAACACTGAAGCTTTCTTT. It codes for CASSVAMNTEAFF.

The chain joins TRBV7-2 to TRBJ2-7, with 9 bases identical to TRBD1. V shed 5 bases and J 3 bases; nucleotides not matched to a gene: 5. The germline gives CDR1 SGHTA, CDR2 FQGNSA. The CDR3 loop spans 14 amino acids. CDR3 sequence reads: CASSRDRAIYEQYF. In nucleotides, the CDR3 is TGTGCCAGCAGCCGGGACAGGGCGATCTACGAGCAGTACTTC.

This rearrangement joins TRBV10-1 to TRBJ1-4; 7 bases line up with TRBD1. Looked up from germline, CDR1 is WNHNN and CDR2 is SYGVQD (reference sequence). With V trimmed by 6 bases and J by 7 bases, 2 bases remained unmatched. The CDR3 is 12 residues long. The chain's CDR3 is CASRYRGEKLFF. The CDR3, as DNA: TGCGCCAGCAGATACAGGGGTGAAAAACTGTTTTTT.

In this sample, this clone turned up a few times. V and J are TRBV5-1 and TRBJ2-7, with D possibly TRBD2 on 5 matching bases. The CDR3 totals 15 residues. Germline V gene data show CDR1 as SGHRS and CDR2 as YFSETQ. V dropped 0 bases and J dropped 2 bases, with 12 bases sitting between them. CDR3 protein: CASSLVSSGAYEQYF. Written as DNA, the CDR3 is TGCGCCAGCAGCTTGGTTTCTTCCGGGGCCTACGAGCAGTACTTC.

The chain recombines TRBV13 with TRBJ1-5; 9 bases align to TRBD1. The CDR3 loop spans 14 amino acids. V dropped 2 bases and J dropped 5; count of bases not matched to a gene: 1. Germline lookup yields CDR1 PRHDT and CDR2 FYEKMQ (reference sequence). The CDR3 is CASSLRTGDQPQHF. CDR3 nucleotide sequence: TGTGCCAGCAGCTTACGGACAGGGGATCAGCCCCAGCATTTT.